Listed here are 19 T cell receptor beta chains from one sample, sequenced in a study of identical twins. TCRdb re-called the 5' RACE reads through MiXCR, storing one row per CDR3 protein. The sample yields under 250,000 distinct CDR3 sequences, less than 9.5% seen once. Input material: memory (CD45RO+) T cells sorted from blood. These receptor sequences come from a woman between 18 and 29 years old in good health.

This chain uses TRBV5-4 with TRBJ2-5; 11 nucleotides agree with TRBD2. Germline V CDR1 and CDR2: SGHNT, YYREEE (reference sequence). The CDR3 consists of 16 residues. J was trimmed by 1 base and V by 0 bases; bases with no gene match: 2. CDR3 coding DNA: TGTGCCAGCAGCTTGGCTAGCGGGGGGAGCCAAGAGACCCAGTACTTC. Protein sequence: CASSLASGGSQETQYF.

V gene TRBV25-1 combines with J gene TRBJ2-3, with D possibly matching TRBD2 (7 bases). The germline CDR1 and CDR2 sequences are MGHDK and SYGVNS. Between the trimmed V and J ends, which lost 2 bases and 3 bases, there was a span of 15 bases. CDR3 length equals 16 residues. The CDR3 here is CASSEHRGGGTDTQYF. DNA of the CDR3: TGTGCCAGCAGTGAACACAGAGGGGGAGGGACAGATACGCAGTATTTT.

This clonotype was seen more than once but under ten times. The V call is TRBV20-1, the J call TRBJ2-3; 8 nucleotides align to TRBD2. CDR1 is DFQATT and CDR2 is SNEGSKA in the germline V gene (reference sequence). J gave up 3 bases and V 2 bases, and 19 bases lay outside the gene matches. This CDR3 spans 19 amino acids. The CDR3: CSARPPGWIGLAGTDTQYF. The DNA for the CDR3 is TGCAGTGCTAGACCCCCAGGGTGGATCGGACTAGCAGGGACAGATACGCAGTATTTT.

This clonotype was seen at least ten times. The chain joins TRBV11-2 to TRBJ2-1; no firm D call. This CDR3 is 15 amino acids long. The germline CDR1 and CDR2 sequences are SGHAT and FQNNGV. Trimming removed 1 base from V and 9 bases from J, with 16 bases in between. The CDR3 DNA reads TGTGCCAGCAGCTTAGTTTACGGGCCCGCCGGTGAGCAGTTCTTC. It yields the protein CASSLVYGPAGEQFF.

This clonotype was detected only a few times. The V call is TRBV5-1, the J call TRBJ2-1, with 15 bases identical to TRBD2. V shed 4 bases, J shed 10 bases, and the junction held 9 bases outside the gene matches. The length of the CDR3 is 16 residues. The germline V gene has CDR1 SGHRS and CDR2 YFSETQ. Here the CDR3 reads CASSTGLAGGPGEQFF. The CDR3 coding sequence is TGCGCCAGCAGCACCGGACTAGCGGGAGGGCCGGGGGAGCAGTTCTTC.

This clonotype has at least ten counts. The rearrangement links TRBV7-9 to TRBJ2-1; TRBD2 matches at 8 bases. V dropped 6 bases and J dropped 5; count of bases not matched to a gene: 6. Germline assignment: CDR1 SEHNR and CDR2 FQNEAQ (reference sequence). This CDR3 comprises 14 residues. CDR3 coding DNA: TGTGCCAGCAGGCCCGGGACTAGTCACAATGAGCAGTTCTTC. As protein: CASRPGTSHNEQFF.

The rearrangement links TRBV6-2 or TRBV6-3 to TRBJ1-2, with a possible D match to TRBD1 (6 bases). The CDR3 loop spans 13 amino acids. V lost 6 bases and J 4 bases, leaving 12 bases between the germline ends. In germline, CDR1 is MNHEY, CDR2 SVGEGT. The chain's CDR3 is CASRWTAAYGYTF. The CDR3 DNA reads TGTGCCAGCAGATGGACAGCAGCCTATGGCTACACCTTC.

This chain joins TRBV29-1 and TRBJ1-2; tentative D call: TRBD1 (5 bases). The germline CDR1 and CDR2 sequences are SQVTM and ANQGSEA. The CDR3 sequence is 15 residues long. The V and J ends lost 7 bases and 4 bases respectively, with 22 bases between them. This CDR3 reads CSAVTFTGTPYGYTF. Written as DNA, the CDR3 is TGCAGCGCCGTTACGTTTACCGGGACCCCCTATGGCTACACCTTC.

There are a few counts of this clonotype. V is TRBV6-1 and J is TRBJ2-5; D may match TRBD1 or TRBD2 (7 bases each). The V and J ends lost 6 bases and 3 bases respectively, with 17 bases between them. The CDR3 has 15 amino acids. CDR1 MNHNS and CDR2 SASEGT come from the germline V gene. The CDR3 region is CASRDRVAGEETQYF. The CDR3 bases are TGTGCCAGCAGAGACAGGGTGGCGGGGGAAGAGACCCAGTACTTC.

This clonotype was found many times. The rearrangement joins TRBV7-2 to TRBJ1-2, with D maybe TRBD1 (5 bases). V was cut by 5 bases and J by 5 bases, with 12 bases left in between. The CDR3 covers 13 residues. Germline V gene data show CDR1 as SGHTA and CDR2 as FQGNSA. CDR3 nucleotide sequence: TGTGCCAGCAGCCCCGGGACGGTGTATGGCTACACCTTC. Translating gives CASSPGTVYGYTF.

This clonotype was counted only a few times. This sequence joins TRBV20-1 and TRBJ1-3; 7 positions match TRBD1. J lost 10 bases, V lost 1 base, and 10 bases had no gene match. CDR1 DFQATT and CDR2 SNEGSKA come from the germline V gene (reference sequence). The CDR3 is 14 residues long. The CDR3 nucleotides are TGCAGTGCTAGAGGCCCGCAGGGGGTCTCGACCATATATTTT. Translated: CSARGPQGVSTIYF.

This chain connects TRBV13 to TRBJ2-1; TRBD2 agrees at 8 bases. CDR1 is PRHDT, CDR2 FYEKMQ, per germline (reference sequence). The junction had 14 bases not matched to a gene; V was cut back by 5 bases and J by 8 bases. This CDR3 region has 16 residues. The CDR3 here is CASSPLAGRLWDEQFF. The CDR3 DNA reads TGTGCCAGCAGCCCCTTAGCGGGACGCCTTTGGGATGAGCAGTTCTTC.

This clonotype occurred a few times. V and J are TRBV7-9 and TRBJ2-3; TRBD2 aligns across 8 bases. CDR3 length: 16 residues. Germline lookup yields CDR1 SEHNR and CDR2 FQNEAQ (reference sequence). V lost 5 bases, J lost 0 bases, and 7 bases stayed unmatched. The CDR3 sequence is CASSLTGGTSTDTQYF. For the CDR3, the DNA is TGTGCCAGCAGCCTGACGGGAGGGACTAGCACAGATACGCAGTATTTT. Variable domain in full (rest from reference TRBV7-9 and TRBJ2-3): DTGVSQNPRHKITKRGQNVTFRCDPISEHNRLYWYRQTLGQGPEFLTYFQNEAQLEKSRLLSDRFSAERPKGSFSTLEIQRTEQGDSAMYLCASSLTGGTSTDTQYFGPGTRLTVL.

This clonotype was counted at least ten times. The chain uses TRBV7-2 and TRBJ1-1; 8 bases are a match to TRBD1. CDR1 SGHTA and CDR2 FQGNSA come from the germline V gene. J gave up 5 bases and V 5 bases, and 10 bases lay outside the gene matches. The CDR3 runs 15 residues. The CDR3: CASSIFRTGPTEAFF. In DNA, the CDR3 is TGTGCCAGCAGCATCTTTCGGACAGGGCCTACTGAAGCTTTCTTT.

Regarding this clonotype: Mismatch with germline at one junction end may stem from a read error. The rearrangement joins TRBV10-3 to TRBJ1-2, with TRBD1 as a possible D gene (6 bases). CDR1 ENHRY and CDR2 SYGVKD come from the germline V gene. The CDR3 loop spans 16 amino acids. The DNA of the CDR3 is TGTGTCATCAGTGAGCAGATGGGGGCCGCGGGAGGTGGCTACACCTTC. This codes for CVISEQMGAAGGGYTF.

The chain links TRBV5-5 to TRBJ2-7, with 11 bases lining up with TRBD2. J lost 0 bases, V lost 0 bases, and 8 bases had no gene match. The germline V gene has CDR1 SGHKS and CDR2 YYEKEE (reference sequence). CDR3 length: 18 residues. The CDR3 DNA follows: TGTGCCAGCAGCTTGGTAGCCGGGACTAGCGGCCCCTCCTACGAGCAGTACTTC. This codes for CASSLVAGTSGPSYEQYF.

The CDR3 reads CASSFERWDEQYF. The DNA of the CDR3 is TGTGCCAGCAGCTTCGAAAGGTGGGACGAGCAGTACTTC. The chain links TRBV5-6 to TRBJ2-7; D is unresolved. CDR1 and CDR2 from the germline V gene are SGHDT and YYEEEE. Trimming cost V 2 bases and J 5 bases, with 11 bases left between them. The CDR3 spans 13 residues. Drawing the rest from reference TRBV5-6 and TRBJ2-7, the complete variable domain is DAGVTQSPTHLIKTRGQQVTLRCSPKSGHDTVSWYQQALGQGPQFIFQYYEEEERQRGNFPDRFSGHQFPNYSSELNVNALLLGDSALYLCASSFERWDEQYFGPGTRLTVT.

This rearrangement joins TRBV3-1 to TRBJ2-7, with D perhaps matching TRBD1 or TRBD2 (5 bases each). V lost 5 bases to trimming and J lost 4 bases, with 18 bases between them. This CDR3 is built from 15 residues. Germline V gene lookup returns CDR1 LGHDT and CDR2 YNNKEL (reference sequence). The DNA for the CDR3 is TGTGCCAGCAGCGCTTGGTCGGGACGTCCTTACGAGCAGTACTTC. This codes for CASSAWSGRPYEQYF.

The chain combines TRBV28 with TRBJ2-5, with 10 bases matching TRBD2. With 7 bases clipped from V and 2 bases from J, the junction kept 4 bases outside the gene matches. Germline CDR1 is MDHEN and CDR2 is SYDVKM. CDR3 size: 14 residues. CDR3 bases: TGTGCCAGCATGCAAGCGGGGGGGCAAGAGACCCAGTACTTC. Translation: CASMQAGGQETQYF.